This entry features one T cell receptor (beta chain) sequence. Its antigen is not yet known. Base qualities are not provided; no much larger clone lies one nucleotide away. This sample is drawn from a study of blood T cell repertoires in COVID-19 (dated by TCRdb to 2020 to 2021). Concerning the study at large: Samples from collaborators originated in the United States, Italy and Spain and spanned both the acute and convalescent phases of COVID-19. The repertoires were made available in a free public database intended to serve as a resource for research on the immune response to SARS-CoV-2. The sample metadata nearly always contained a de-identified subject ID, COVID-19 status, age in years and sex. The samples were drawn from the first 160 participants of the ongoing ImmuneRACE study and from over a thousand subjects provided by 6 global collaborators. The prospective study material was composed of cDNA or gDNA derived from T cells, B-cell-depleted T cells, or PBMCs. Where available, HLA class I and class II types were obtained from metadata supplied by the sample provider rather than from assay-based typing. Deeply sampled blood TCRbeta repertoires from subjects exposed to, actively infected with, or recovered from COVID-19 were included in the dataset.

TCRbeta CDR3 regions were amplified from genomic DNA by means of the immunoSEQ Assay, a bias-controlled multiplex PCR. The authors' pipeline ran thus. The number of nucleated cells in each sample was estimated from the amplification of reference gene primers within the assay. To quantify the absolute abundance of each unique TCRbeta CDR3 rearrangement, sequence reads were collapsed and filtered. For each sample, productive Simpson clonality was calculated by taking the square root of Simpson's diversity index across productive rearrangements. TCRdb took this table from immuneACCESS and kept in-frame rearrangements with V and J called. Such tables lack part of the clones; where checked against another copy, unresolved V genes explain under half of the gap, and the rest is unexplained. V and J calls and clone size are as listed in that table; D and trimming were resolved from the DNA. This sample has 95,000 to 150,000 clones in its table, and 65% to 85% of those were observed once. Clones ranked in the top ten supply approximately 4.9% of the sample.

The research as a whole found: Clinical and demographic metadata were provided uncurated, with the amount varying by source and participant.

Each collaborating institution followed its own protocols to collect whole blood in K2EDTA tubes. For TCRbeta analysis, collaborators shipped samples in one of three forms: frozen whole blood, isolated PBMCs, or DNA extracted from either of those sample types. The source is a woman aged 65 to 85 with acute or convalescent COVID-19. The sample was peripheral blood.

The DNA reads as follows: TGCGCCAGCAGCCCCAACCTGCGATATAATGAGCAGTTCTTC. Its protein product is CASSPNLRYNEQFF. The chain is made from TRBV4-3 and TRBJ2-1, with no reliable assignment of the D segment. CDR1 and CDR2 were assigned from the germline V gene as LGHNA and YSLEER. The CDR3 starts with the cysteine, ends with the phenylalanine, and has 14 residues. The kept DNA is CDR3 alone, 42 bases in frame from the first base. V was cut back by 4 bases and J by 7 bases, leaving a gap of 14 bases between them.